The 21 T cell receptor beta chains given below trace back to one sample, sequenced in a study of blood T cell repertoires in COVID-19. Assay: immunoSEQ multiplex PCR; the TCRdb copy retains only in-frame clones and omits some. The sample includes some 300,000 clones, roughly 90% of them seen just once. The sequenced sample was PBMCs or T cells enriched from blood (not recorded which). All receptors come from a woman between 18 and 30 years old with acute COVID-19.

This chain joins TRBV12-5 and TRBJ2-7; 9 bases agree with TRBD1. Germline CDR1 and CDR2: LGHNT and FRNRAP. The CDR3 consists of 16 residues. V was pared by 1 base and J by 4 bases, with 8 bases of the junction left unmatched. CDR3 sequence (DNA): TGTGCTAGTGGTTTGGACAAACCGGGACAGGGTTACGAGCAGTACTTC. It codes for CASGLDKPGQGYEQYF.

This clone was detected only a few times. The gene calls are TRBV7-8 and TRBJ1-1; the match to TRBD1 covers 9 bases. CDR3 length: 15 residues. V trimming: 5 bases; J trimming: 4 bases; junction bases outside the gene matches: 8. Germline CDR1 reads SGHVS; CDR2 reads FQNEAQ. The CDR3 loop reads CASSQDRGEGTEAFF. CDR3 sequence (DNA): TGTGCCAGCAGCCAAGACAGGGGGGAAGGCACTGAAGCTTTCTTT.

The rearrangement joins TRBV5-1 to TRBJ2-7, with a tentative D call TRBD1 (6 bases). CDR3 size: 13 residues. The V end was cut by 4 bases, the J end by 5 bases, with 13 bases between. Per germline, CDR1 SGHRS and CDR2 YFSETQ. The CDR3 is CASSPGQPNEQYF. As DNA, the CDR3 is TGCGCCAGCAGCCCCGGACAGCCCAACGAGCAGTACTTC.

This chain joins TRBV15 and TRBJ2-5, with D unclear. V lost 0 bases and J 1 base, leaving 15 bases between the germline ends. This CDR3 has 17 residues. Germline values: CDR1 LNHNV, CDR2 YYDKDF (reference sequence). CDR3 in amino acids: CATSRDTELNIQETQYF. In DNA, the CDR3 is TGTGCCACCAGCAGAGATACGGAGTTGAACATCCAAGAGACCCAGTACTTC.

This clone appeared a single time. For the CDR3, the DNA is TGTGCCAACGGGGTCTCTGGAAACACCATATATTTT. The encoded protein is CANGVSGNTIYF. The chain employs TRBV12-3 or TRBV12-4 and TRBJ1-3; no clear D gene. V lost 10 bases to trimming and J lost 0 bases, with 7 bases between them. CDR3 size: 12 residues.

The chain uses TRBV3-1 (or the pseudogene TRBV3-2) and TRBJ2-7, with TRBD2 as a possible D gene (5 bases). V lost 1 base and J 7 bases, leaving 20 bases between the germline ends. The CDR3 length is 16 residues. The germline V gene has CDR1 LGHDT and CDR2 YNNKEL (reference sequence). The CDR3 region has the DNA TGTGCCAGCAGCCAAGTCCCCAGAGTCGGTGCGGGTGAGCAGTACTTC. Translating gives CASSQVPRVGAGEQYF.

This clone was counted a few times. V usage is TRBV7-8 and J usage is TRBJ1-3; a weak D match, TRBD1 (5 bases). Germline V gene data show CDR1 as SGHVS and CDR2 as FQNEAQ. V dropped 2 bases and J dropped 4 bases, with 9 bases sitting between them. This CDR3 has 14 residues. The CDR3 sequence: CASSLLSGGNTIYF. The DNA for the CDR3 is TGTGCCAGCAGCTTATTGTCAGGGGGAAACACCATATATTTT.

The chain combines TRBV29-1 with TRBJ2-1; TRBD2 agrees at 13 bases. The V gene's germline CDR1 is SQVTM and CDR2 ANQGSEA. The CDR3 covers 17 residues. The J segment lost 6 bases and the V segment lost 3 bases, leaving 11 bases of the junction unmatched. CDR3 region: CSVESLAGGPWGNEQFF. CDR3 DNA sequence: TGCAGCGTTGAGTCACTAGCGGGAGGGCCGTGGGGCAATGAGCAGTTCTTC.

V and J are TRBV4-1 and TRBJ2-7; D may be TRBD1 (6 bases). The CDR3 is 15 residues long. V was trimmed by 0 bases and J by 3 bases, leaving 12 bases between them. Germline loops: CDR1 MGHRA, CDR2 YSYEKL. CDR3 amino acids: CASSQDWTDNYEQYF. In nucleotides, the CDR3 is TGCGCCAGCAGCCAAGATTGGACAGATAACTACGAGCAGTACTTC.

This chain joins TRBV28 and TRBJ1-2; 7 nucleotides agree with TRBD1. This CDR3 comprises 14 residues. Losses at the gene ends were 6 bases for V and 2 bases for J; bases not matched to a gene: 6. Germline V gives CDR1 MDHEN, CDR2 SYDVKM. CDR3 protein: CASSALTGNYGYTF. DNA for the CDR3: TGTGCCAGCAGCGCTCTGACAGGGAACTATGGCTACACCTTC.

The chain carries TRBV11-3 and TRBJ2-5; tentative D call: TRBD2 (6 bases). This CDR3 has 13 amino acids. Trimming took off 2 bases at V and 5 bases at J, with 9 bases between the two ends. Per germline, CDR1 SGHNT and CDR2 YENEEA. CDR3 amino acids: CASSLLGGETQYF. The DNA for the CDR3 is TGTGCCAGCAGCTTACTCGGGGGTGAGACCCAGTACTTC.

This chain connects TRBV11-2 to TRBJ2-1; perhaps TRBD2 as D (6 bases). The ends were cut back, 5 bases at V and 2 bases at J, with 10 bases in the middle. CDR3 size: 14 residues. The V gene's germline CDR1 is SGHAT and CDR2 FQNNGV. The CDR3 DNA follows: TGTGCCAGCAGCGGGCGGGGCCCCTACAATGAGCAGTTCTTC. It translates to CASSGRGPYNEQFF.

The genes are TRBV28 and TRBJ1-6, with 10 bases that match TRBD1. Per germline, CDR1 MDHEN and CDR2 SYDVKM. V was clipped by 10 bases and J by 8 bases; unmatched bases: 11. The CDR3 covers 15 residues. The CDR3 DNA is TGTGCCATCAAACCGGGACAGGGGTCGCATTCACCCCTCCACTTT. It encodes CAIKPGQGSHSPLHF.

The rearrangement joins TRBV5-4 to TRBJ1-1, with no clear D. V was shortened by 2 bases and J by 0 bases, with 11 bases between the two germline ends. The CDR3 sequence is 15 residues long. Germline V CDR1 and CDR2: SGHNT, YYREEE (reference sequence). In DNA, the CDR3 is TGTGCCAGCAGCTTCTCGTTGGAGATGAACACTGAAGCTTTCTTT. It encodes CASSFSLEMNTEAFF.

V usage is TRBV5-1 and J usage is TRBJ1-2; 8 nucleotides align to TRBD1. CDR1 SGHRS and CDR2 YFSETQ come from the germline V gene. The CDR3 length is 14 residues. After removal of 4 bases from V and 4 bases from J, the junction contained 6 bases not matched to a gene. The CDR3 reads CASSTRQGIYGYTF. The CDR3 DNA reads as TGCGCCAGCAGCACTCGACAGGGGATCTATGGCTACACCTTC.

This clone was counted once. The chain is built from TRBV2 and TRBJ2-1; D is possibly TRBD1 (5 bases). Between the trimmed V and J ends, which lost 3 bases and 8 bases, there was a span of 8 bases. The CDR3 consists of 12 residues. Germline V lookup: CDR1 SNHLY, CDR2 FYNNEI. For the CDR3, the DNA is TGTGCCAGCAGTGAGGGGCGGTATGAGCAGTTCTTC. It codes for CASSEGRYEQFF.

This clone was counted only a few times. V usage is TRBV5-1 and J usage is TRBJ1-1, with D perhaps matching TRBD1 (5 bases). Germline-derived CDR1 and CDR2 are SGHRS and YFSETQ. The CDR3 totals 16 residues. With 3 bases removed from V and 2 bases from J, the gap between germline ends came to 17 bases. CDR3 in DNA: TGCGCCAGCAGCTCATTATCTAACAGGCGAAACACTGAAGCTTTCTTT. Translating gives CASSSLSNRRNTEAFF.

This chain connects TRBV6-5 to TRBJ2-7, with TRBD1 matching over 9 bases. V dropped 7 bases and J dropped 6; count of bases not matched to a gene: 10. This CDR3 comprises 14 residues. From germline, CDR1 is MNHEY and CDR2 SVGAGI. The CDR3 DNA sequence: TGTGCCAGCACCTCTCGGGACAGGGTTTTCGAGCAGTACTTC. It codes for CASTSRDRVFEQYF.

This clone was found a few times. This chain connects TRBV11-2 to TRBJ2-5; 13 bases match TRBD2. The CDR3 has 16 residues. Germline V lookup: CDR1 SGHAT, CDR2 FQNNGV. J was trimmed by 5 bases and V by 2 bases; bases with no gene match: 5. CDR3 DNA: TGTGCCAGCAGCTTACGGCCGGGACTAGCGGGGGAGACCCAGTACTTC. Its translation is CASSLRPGLAGETQYF.

The CDR3 is CASSYIQGSAYEQYF. In DNA, the CDR3 is TGTGCCAGCAGCTACATTCAAGGGAGTGCCTACGAGCAGTACTTC. This chain connects TRBV28 to TRBJ2-7; D may be TRBD2 (5 bases). Per germline, CDR1 MDHEN and CDR2 SYDVKM. The V end lost 6 bases, the J end lost 2 bases, and 17 bases lay between the germline ends. The CDR3 spans 15 residues.

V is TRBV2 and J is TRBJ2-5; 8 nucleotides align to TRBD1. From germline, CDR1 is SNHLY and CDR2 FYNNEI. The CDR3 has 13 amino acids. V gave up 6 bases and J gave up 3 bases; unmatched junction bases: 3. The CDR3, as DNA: TGTGCCAGCAGCCGGACAGGGAAAGAGACCCAGTACTTC. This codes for CASSRTGKETQYF.